This section outlines one T cell receptor (beta chain) sequence together with its context. Its target is unknown. Trimming removed 5 bases from V and 3 bases from J; junction bases left unmatched: 9. In germline, CDR1 is SQVTM, CDR2 ANQGSEA. The CDR3 is 15 residues long. The data derive from a study of shared clonotypes between healthy human individuals. Whole-study context: The plates for each donor numbered three CD4 naive, three CD4 memory, two CD8 naive and one CD8 memory.

The assay was run at deep level. The assay was immunoSEQ multiplex PCR, and TCRdb's table has in-frame clones only and misses some. In the table there are about 1,900,000 clones, about 95% of which are singletons. It was CD45RO-negative cells, positively selected for CCR7, that made up naive CD8 cells, with terminally differentiated effector memory CD45RA+ cells excluded. Healthy adults negative for HIV, lacking recent acute infections or vaccinations, served as donors. Findings and limits, study-wide: Limited genetic and exposure-history diversity came from having few donors.

The chain couples TRBV29-1 to TRBJ2-3; 9 nucleotides match TRBD2. The sequencing sample was made of naive CD8+ T cells sorted from blood. This receptor was obtained from a man aged 18 to 35 in good health. CDR3 nucleotides: TGCAGCGTTATCAGAAGCGGGAGGAATACAGATACGCAGTATTTT. Translation gives CSVIRSGRNTDTQYF.